This T cell receptor (beta chain) was retrieved from a study of shared clonotypes between healthy human individuals. About the research overall: The composition of the donors was a couple of women and a few men aged 18 to 49. Study results and limitations: Blood was the sole source, and tissue repertoires probably differ.

Several immunoSEQ plates received, in even portions, the genomic DNA of each subset. Clones were read by immunoSEQ multiplex PCR, and TCRdb kept only the in-frame ones, dropping some. The profile shows fewer than 650,000 clones, about three quarters of them singletons. Germline lookup yields CDR1 WNHNN and CDR2 SYGVQD (reference sequence). This CDR3 has 13 residues. V lost 6 bases and J 7 bases, leaving 13 bases between the germline ends. Those who donated were healthy HIV-negative adults, with no recent acute infections or vaccinations reported. With respect to this clone: Its antigen is currently unknown.

The sample consisted of PBMCs. This sequence was found in a woman aged 35 to 49 in good health. Some clones in this sample may be carry-over from other donors' samples. This chain joins TRBV10-1 and TRBJ2-1; a weak D match, TRBD1 (6 bases). The CDR3 nucleotides read TGCGCCAGCAGCCCATTAGGGGGAAATGAGCAGTTCTTC. Amino acids: CASSPLGGNEQFF.